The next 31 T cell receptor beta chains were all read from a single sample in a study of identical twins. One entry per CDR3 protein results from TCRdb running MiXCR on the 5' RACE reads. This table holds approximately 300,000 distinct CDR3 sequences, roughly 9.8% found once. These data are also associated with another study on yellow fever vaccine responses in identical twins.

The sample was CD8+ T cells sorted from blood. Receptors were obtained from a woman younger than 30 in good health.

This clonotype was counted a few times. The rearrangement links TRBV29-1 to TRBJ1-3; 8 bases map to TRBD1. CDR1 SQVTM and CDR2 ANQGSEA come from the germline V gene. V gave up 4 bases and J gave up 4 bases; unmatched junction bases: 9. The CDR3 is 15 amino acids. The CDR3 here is CSVVEGTGEGNTIYF. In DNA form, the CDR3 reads TGCAGCGTTGTTGAGGGGACAGGAGAAGGAAACACCATATATTTT. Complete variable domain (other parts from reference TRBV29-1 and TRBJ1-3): SAVISQKPSRDICQRGTSLTIQCQVDSQVTMMFWYRQQPGQSLTLIATANQGSEATYESGFVIDKFPISRPNLTFSTLTVSNMSPEDSSIYLCSVVEGTGEGNTIYFGEGSWLTVV.

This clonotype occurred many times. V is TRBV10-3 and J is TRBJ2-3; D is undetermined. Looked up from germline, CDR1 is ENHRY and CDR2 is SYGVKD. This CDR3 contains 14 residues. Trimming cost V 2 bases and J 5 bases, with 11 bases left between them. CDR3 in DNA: TGTGCCATCAGTGAGCCCTCAGCGCGAGATACGCAGTATTTT. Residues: CAISEPSARDTQYF.

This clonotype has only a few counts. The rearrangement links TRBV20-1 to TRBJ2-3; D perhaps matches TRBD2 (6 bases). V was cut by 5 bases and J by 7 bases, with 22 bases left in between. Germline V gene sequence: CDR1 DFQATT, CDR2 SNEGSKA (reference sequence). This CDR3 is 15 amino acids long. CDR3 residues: CSALPREQISYTQYF. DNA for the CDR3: TGCAGTGCTCTCCCCCGGGAGCAGATTTCGTATACGCAGTATTTT.

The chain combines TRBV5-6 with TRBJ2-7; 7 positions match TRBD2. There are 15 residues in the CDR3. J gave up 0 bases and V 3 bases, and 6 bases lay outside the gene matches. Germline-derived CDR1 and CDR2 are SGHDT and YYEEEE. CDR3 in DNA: TGTGCCAGCAGCTACGCCCCGGGGGGCTCCTACGAGCAGTACTTC. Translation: CASSYAPGGSYEQYF. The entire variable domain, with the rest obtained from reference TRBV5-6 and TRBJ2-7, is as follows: DAGVTQSPTHLIKTRGQQVTLRCSPKSGHDTVSWYQQALGQGPQFIFQYYEEEERQRGNFPDRFSGHQFPNYSSELNVNALLLGDSALYLCASSYAPGGSYEQYFGPGTRLTVT.

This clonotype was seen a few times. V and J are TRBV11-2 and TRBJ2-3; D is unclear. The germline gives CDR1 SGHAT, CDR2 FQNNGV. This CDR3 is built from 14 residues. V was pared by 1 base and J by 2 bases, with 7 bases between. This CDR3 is CASSLVGFTDTQYF. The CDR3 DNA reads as TGTGCCAGCAGCTTAGTTGGATTCACAGATACGCAGTATTTT.

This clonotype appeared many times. The CDR3: CATTDGNEQFF. The CDR3 DNA reads as TGTGCCACCACGGACGGAAATGAGCAGTTCTTC. V is TRBV24-1 and J is TRBJ2-1; D gene ambiguous. The CDR3 contains 11 residues. Germline CDR1 reads KGHDR; CDR2 reads SFDVKD. V gave up 8 bases and J gave up 7 bases, with 8 bases separating them.

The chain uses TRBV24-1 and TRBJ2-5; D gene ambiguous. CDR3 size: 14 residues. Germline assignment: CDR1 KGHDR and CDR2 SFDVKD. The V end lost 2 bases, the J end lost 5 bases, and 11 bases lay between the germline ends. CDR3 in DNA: TGTGCCACCAGTGATTCCAACTTGGGGGAGACCCAGTACTTC. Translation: CATSDSNLGETQYF.

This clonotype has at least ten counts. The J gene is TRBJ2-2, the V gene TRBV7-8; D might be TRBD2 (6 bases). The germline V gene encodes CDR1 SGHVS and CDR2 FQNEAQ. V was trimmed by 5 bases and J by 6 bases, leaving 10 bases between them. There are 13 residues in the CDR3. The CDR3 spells CASSRGTSGELFF. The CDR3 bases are TGTGCCAGCAGCCGCGGGACCTCCGGGGAGCTGTTTTTT.

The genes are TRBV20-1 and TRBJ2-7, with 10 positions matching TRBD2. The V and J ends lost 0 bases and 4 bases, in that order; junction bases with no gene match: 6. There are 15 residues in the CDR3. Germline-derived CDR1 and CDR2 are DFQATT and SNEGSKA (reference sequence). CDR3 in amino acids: CSARDLSGGAYEQYF. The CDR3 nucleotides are TGCAGTGCTAGAGATCTGAGCGGGGGGGCTTACGAGCAGTACTTC.

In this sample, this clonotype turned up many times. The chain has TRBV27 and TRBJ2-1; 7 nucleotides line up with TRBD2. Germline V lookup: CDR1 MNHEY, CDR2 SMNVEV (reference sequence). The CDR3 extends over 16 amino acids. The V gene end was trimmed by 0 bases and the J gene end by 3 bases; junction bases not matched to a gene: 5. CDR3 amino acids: CASSLSSSGVYNEQFF. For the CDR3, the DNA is TGTGCCAGCAGTTTATCCTCCAGCGGGGTCTACAATGAGCAGTTCTTC.

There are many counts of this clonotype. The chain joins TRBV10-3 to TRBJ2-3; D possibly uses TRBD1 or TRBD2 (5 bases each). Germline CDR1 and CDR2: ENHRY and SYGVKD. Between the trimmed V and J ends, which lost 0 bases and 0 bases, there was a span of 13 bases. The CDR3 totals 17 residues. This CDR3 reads CAISESGTRSSTDTQYF. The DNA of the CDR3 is TGTGCCATCAGTGAGTCGGGGACCCGTTCTAGCACAGATACGCAGTATTTT.

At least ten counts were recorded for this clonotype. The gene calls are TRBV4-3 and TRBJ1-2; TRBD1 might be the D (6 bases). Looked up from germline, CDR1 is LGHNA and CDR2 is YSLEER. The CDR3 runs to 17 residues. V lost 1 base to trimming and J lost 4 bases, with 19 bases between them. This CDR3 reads CASSQGLGRQAAYGYTF. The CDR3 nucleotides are TGCGCCAGCAGCCAAGGCTTAGGTCGACAGGCTGCCTATGGCTACACCTTC.

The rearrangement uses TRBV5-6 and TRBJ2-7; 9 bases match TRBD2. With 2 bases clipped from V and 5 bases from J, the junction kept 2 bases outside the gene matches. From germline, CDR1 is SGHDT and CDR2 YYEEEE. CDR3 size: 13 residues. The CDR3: CASSFLAGNEQYF. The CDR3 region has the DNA TGTGCCAGCAGCTTCCTAGCGGGAAACGAGCAGTACTTC.

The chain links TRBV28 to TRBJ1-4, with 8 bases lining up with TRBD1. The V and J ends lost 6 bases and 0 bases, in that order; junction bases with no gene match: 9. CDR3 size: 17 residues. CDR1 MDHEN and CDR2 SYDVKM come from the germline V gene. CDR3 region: CASSLGQGPATNEKLFF. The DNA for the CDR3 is TGTGCCAGCAGCCTCGGACAGGGACCCGCAACTAATGAAAAACTGTTTTTT. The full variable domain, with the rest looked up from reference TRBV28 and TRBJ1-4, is DVKVTQSSRYLVKRTGEKVFLECVQDMDHENMFWYRQDPGLGLRLIYFSYDVKMKEKGDIPEGYSVSREKKERFSLILESASTNQTSMYLCASSLGQGPATNEKLFFGSGTQLSVL.

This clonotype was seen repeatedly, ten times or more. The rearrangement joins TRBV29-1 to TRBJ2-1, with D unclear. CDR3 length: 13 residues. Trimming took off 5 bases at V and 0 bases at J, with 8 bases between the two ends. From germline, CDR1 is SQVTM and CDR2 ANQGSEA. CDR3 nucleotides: TGCAGCGTTTCAAGAATCTCCTACAATGAGCAGTTCTTC. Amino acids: CSVSRISYNEQFF.

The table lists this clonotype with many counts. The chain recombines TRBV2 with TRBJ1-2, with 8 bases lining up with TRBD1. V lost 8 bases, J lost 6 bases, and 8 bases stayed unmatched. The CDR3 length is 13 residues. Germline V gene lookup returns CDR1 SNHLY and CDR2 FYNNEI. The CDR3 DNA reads TGTGCCAGCCGCCAGACAGGGGAGGATGGCTACACCTTC. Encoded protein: CASRQTGEDGYTF.

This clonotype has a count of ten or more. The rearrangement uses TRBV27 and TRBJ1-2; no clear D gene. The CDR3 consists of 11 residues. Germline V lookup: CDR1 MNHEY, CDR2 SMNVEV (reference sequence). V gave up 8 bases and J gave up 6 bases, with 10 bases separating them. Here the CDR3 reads CASASGNGYTF. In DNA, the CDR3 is TGTGCCAGCGCTTCTGGGAATGGCTACACCTTC.

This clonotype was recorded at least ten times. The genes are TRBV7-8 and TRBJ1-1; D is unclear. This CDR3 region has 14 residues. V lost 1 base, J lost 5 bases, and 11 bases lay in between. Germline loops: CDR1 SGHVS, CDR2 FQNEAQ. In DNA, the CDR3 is TGTGCCAGCAGCTTAGATGCGGGAAGAACTGAAGCTTTCTTT. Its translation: CASSLDAGRTEAFF.

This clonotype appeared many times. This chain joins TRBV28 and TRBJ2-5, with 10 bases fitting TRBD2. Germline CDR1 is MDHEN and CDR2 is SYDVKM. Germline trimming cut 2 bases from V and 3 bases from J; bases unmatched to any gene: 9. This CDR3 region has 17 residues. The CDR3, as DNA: TGTGCCAGCAGTTTAGTCCTAGCGGGGGCTTTGGAAGAGACCCAGTACTTC. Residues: CASSLVLAGALEETQYF.

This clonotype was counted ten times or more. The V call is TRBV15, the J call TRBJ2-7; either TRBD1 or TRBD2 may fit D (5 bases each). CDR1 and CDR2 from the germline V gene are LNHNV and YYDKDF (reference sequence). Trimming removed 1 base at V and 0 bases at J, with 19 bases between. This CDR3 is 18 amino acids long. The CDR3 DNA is TGTGCCACCAGCAGAGTCTCGAGGGGTGGCATGAACTCCTACGAGCAGTACTTC. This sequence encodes CATSRVSRGGMNSYEQYF.

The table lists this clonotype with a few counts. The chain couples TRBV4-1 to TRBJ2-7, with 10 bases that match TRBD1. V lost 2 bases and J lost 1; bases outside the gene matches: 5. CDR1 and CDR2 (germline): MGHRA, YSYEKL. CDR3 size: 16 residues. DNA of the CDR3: TGCGCCAGCAGCCAAATGACAGGGGGCGAGTCCTACGAGCAGTACTTC. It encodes CASSQMTGGESYEQYF.

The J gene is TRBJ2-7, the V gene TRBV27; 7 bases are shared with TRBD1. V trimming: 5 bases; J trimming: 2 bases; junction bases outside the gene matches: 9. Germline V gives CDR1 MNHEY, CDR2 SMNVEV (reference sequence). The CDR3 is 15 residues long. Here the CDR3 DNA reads TGTGCCAGCAGTCCCAACAGGGGAAGGACCTACGAGCAGTACTTC. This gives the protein CASSPNRGRTYEQYF.

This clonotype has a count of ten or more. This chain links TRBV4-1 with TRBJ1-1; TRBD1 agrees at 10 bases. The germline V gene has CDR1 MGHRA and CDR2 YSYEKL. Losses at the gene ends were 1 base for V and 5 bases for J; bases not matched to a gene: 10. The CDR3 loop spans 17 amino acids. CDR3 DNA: TGCGCCAGCAGCCAAGTACCCGGGACAGGGGTAGGAACTGAAGCTTTCTTT. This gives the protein CASSQVPGTGVGTEAFF.

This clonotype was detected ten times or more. This CDR3 is CASSVRVVNPDTQYF. The CDR3 DNA is TGTGCCAGCAGTGTCCGGGTGGTGAACCCAGATACGCAGTATTTT. This chain connects TRBV28 to TRBJ2-3; unclear D gene. Trimming shortened V by 5 bases and J by 4 bases, and 16 bases separated the two germline ends. Per the germline V gene, CDR1 is MDHEN and CDR2 is SYDVKM. This CDR3 has 15 amino acids.

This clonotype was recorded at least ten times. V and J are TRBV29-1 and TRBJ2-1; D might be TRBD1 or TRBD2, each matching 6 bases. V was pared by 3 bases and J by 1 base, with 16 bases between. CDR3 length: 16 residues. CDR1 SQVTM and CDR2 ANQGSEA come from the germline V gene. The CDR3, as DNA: TGCAGCGTTGACTTTTTGGGGGGCCCTTCCTACAATGAGCAGTTCTTC. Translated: CSVDFLGGPSYNEQFF.

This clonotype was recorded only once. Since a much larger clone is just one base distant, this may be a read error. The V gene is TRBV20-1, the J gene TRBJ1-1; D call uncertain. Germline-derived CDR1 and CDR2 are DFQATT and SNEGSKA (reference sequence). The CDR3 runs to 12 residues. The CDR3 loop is CGARDPHGEAFF. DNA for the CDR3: TGCGGTGCTAGAGATCCCCACGGTGAAGCTTTCTTT.

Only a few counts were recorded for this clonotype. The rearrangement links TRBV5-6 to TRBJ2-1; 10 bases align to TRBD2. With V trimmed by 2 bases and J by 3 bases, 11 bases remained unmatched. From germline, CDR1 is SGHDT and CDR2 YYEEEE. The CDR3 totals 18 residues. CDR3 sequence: CASSFPGLADLIYNEQFF. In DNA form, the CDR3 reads TGTGCCAGCAGCTTTCCCGGACTAGCGGACCTTATCTACAATGAGCAGTTCTTC. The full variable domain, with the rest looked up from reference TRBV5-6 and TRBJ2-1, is DAGVTQSPTHLIKTRGQQVTLRCSPKSGHDTVSWYQQALGQGPQFIFQYYEEEERQRGNFPDRFSGHQFPNYSSELNVNALLLGDSALYLCASSFPGLADLIYNEQFFGPGTRLTVL.

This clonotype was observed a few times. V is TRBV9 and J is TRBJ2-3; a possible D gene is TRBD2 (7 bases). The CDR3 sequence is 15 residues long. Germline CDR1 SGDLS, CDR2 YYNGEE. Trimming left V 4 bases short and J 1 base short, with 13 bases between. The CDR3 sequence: CASSLRGPGTDTQYF. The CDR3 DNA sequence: TGTGCCAGCAGCCTGCGGGGGCCAGGCACAGATACGCAGTATTTT.

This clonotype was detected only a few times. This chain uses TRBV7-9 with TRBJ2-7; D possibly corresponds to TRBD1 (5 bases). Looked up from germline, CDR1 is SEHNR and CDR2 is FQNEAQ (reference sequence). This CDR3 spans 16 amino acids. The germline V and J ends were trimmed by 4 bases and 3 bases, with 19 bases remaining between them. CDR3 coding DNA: TGTGCCAGCAGCTCGCATCAGGGATCTCTTAACTACGAGCAGTACTTC. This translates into CASSSHQGSLNYEQYF. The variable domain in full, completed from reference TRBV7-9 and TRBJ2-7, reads DTGVSQNPRHKITKRGQNVTFRCDPISEHNRLYWYRQTLGQGPEFLTYFQNEAQLEKSRLLSDRFSAERPKGSFSTLEIQRTEQGDSAMYLCASSSHQGSLNYEQYFGPGTRLTVT.

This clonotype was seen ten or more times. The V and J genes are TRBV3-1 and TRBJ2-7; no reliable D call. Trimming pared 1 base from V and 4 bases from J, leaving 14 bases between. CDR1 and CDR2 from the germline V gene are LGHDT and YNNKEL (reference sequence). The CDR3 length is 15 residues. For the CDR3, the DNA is TGTGCCAGCAGCCAAGGGGCGCCCCTTCCTTACGAGCAGTACTTC. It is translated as CASSQGAPLPYEQYF.

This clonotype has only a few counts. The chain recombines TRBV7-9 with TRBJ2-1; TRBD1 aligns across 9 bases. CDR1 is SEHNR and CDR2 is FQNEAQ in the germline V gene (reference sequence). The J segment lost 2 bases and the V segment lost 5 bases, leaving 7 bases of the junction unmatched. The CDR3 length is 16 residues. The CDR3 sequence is CASSLYRGRAYNEQFF. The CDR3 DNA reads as TGTGCCAGCAGCCTATACAGGGGGCGCGCCTACAATGAGCAGTTCTTC.